This T cell receptor (delta chain) was profiled in a study of gamma-delta T cells after stem cell transplantation. TCRdb re-analyzed the RT-PCR reads via CATT. This sample yields over 2,000 delta-chain clones, of which about 40% are seen a single time; around a fifth belongs to the top ten. Looked up from germline, CDR1 is GEAIGNYY and CDR2 is EKD. This CDR3 comprises 15 residues. V shed 3 bases, J shed 4 bases, and the junction held 9 bases outside the gene matches. This clone was seen only a few times. A much larger clone differs by one base, so this may be a read error. This chain links TRDV2 with TRDJ1; 8 nucleotides match TRDD3. The sequence derives from a human donor. It is not recorded whose cells these are; they may come from a transplant donor. Sequenced: gamma-delta T cells. CDR3 nucleotides: TGTGCCTGTGACGTACTGGGGGCTCAATACGATAAACTCATCTTT. Its translation: CACDVLGAQYDKLIF.